This T cell receptor (beta chain) was observed in a study of cytomegalovirus exposure and HLA in healthy donors. Study at large: A previous analysis identified approximately 110 million unique TCR beta sequences derived from about 180 million T cells.

Germline loops: CDR1 SEHNR, CDR2 FQNEAQ (reference sequence). The CDR3 is made up of 15 amino acids. Trimming removed 2 bases at V and 3 bases at J, with 11 bases between. PCR used 60 Vbeta primers and 13 Jbeta primers. The table came from immunoSEQ multiplex PCR; TCRdb's copy has only in-frame clones and leaves some out. The data contain 150,000 or so clones, around 75% of them singletons. This chain uses TRBV7-9 with TRBJ1-5; no reliable D call. The sequencing sample was made of PBMCs. This receptor was identified in a woman aged 18-29 years in good health and CMV-seronegative. The CDR3 spells CASSLIGSSNQPQHF. CDR3 bases: TGTGCCAGCAGCTTAATCGGGAGCTCCAATCAGCCCCAGCATTTT.